A single sample is the source of the 11 T cell receptor beta chains below, sequenced in a study of T cell responses to AZD1222 COVID-19 vaccine. Libraries were prepared by immunoSEQ multiplex PCR; TCRdb keeps only in-frame clonotypes and omits some of them. The table lists 150,000 or so clones, more than 85% of them singletons. Sequenced here: peripheral blood, sampled after recovery from COVID-19. Receptor source: an adult who had recovered from COVID-19.

The CDR3 sequence: CASSSGTSTLLEQFF. DNA of the CDR3: TGCGCCAGCAGCTCCGGGACTAGCACGCTCCTTGAGCAGTTCTTC. The V call is TRBV5-1, the J call TRBJ2-1; TRBD2 agrees at 9 bases. There are 15 residues in the CDR3. Germline V CDR1 and CDR2: SGHRS, YFSETQ. Unmatched junction bases numbered 10, after V lost 3 bases and J lost 9 bases.

A few counts support this clone. The chain links TRBV5-4 to TRBJ1-6, with TRBD1 matching over 11 bases. The V segment lost 4 bases and the J segment 10 bases; nucleotides outside the gene matches: 4. Germline CDR1 is SGHNT and CDR2 is YYREEE (reference sequence). This CDR3 is built from 14 residues. The DNA of the CDR3 is TGTGCCAGCAGCCCCGGACAGGGGGCCTCACCCCTCCACTTT. It encodes CASSPGQGASPLHF.

This sequence joins TRBV5-4 and TRBJ1-6, with 7 bases lining up with TRBD1. V was clipped by 5 bases and J by 8 bases; unmatched bases: 10. The V gene's germline CDR1 is SGHNT and CDR2 YYREEE (reference sequence). The CDR3 runs to 15 residues. CDR3 residues: CASSPSWDRYSPLHF. The DNA for the CDR3 is TGTGCCAGCAGTCCATCCTGGGACAGATATTCACCCCTCCACTTT.

The chain couples TRBV14 to TRBJ1-1; 7 bases map to TRBD1. The V gene's germline CDR1 is SGHDN and CDR2 FVKESK. V shed 0 bases, J shed 9 bases, and the junction held 7 bases outside the gene matches. The CDR3 extends over 14 amino acids. The CDR3 DNA reads TGTGCCAGCAGCCAAGAGATGACAGGGCCTAAAGCTTTCTTT. It yields the protein CASSQEMTGPKAFF.

The V call is TRBV24-1, the J call TRBJ2-3, with a tentative D call TRBD1 (6 bases). This CDR3 contains 15 residues. CDR1 KGHDR and CDR2 SFDVKD come from the germline V gene. V lost 4 bases and J 3 bases, leaving 13 bases between the germline ends. The CDR3 region is CATSEARGGTDTQYF. Written as DNA, the CDR3 is TGTGCCACCAGTGAGGCCAGGGGTGGAACAGATACGCAGTATTTT.

This chain uses TRBV27 with TRBJ2-1; D is possibly TRBD1 or TRBD2 (6 bases each). V was pared by 6 bases and J by 3 bases, with 18 bases between. CDR1 MNHEY and CDR2 SMNVEV come from the germline V gene (reference sequence). The CDR3 consists of 16 residues. The CDR3 sequence: CASSPWRGEDYNEQFF. As DNA, the CDR3 is TGTGCCAGCAGCCCCTGGAGGGGGGAAGACTACAATGAGCAGTTCTTC.

This chain joins TRBV18 and TRBJ1-6; D perhaps matches TRBD1 (5 bases). This CDR3 is built from 16 residues. The V gene's germline CDR1 is KGHSH and CDR2 LQKENI. Between the trimmed V and J ends, which lost 4 bases and 5 bases, there was a span of 15 bases. The DNA of the CDR3 is TGTGCCAGCTCACTCACCGCCCGACAGAATAATTCACCCCTCCACTTT. This sequence encodes CASSLTARQNNSPLHF. Filled out from reference TRBV18 and TRBJ1-6, the complete variable domain reads NAGVMQNPRHLVRRRGQEARLRCSPMKGHSHVYWYRQLPEEGLKFMVYLQKENIIDESGMPKERFSAEFPKEGPSILRIQQVVRGDSAAYFCASSLTARQNNSPLHFGNGTRLTVT.

V and J are TRBV4-3 and TRBJ2-2, with D unresolved. Trimming stripped 0 bases from V and 6 bases from J, with 8 bases between. The CDR3 runs 14 residues. Germline CDR1 LGHNA, CDR2 YSLEER. The CDR3 region is CASSQESLAGELFF. DNA of the CDR3: TGCGCCAGCAGCCAAGAGAGCTTGGCCGGGGAGCTGTTTTTT.

The chain employs TRBV7-9 and TRBJ1-1; 7 positions match TRBD1. The CDR3 loop spans 15 amino acids. The trim removed 1 base at V and 0 bases at J, leaving 2 bases unmatched. CDR1 and CDR2 from the germline V gene are SEHNR and FQNEAQ (reference sequence). The CDR3 is CASSLEGQLNTEAFF. In nucleotides, the CDR3 is TGTGCCAGCAGCTTAGAGGGACAGCTGAACACTGAAGCTTTCTTT.

This clone has only a few counts. The chain employs TRBV6-5 and TRBJ1-5, with 9 bases matching TRBD1. The CDR3 runs to 15 residues. Germline V gives CDR1 MNHEY, CDR2 SVGAGI. V was clipped by 4 bases and J by 7 bases; unmatched bases: 8. The CDR3 spells CASSSGTGNGQPQHF. CDR3 coding DNA: TGTGCCAGCAGTTCCGGGACAGGGAATGGCCAGCCCCAGCATTTT.

This chain uses TRBV14 with TRBJ1-3, with no clear D. Germline CDR1 reads SGHDN; CDR2 reads FVKESK. This CDR3 is 13 amino acids long. V gave up 5 bases and J gave up 8 bases, with 13 bases separating them. The CDR3 DNA reads as TGTGCCAGCAGCTTCCGGACCATCGACACCATATATTTT. Amino acid sequence: CASSFRTIDTIYF.